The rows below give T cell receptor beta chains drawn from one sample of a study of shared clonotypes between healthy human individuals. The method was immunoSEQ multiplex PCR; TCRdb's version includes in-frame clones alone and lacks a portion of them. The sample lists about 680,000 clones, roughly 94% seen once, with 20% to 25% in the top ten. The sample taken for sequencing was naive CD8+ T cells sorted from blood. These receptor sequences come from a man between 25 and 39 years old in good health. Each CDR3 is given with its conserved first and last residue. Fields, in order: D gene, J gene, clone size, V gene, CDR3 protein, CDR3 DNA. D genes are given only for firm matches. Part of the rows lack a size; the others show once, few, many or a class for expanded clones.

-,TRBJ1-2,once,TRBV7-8,CASSPSTLEGYTF,TGTGCCAGCAGCCCCTCCACTTTAGAGGGCTACACCTTC
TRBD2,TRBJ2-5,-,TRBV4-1,CASSQDIAGTKGTQYF,TGCGCCAGCAGCCAAGATATAGCGGGAACTAAAGGAACCCAGTACTTC
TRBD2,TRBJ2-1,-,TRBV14,CASSLTSGYNEQFF,TGTGCCAGCAGCCTGACTAGCGGTTACAATGAGCAGTTCTTC
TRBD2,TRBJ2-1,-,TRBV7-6,CASSLVASGRRGEQFF,TGTGCCAGCAGCTTGGTGGCTAGCGGGAGGCGCGGGGAGCAGTTCTTC
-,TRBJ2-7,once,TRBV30,CAWSVHGEQYF,TGTGCCTGGAGTGTTCACGGGGAGCAGTACTTC
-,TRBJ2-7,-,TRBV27,CASSLVGSRYEQYF,TGTGCCAGCAGTTTAGTCGGGTCGCGGTACGAGCAGTACTTC
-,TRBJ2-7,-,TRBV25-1,CASSELRGSKRQYF,TGTGCCAGCAGTGAACTTAGAGGATCGAAACGGCAGTACTTC
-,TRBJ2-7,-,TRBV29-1,CSVEDDVAETYEQYF,TGCAGCGTTGAAGATGACGTTGCGGAAACCTACGAGCAGTACTTC
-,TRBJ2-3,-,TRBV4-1,CASSQVDGIGDTQYF,TGCGCCAGCAGCCAAGTAGATGGGATCGGAGATACGCAGTATTTT
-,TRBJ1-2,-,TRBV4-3,CASSPKWDGLNGYTF,TGCGCCAGCAGCCCTAAGTGGGACGGACTCAATGGCTACACCTTC
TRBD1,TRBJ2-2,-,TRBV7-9,CASSHTRTGGTGELFF,TGTGCCAGCAGCCATACGAGGACAGGGGGGACCGGGGAGCTGTTTTTT
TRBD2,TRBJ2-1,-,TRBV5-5,CASSLELGGNEQFF,TGTGCCAGCAGCTTGGAGTTGGGAGGGAATGAGCAGTTCTTC
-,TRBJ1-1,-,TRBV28,CASRDGTEAFF,TGTGCCAGCAGGGACGGCACTGAAGCTTTCTTT
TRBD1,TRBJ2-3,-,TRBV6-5,CASSYSTGGGSDTQYF,TGTGCCAGCAGTTACTCGACAGGGGGCGGGTCAGATACGCAGTATTTT
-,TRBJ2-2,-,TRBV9,CASSVRGLNTGELFF,TGTGCCAGCAGCGTCAGGGGACTGAACACCGGGGAGCTGTTTTTT
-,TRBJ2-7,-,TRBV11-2,CASSRPTSFVSYEQYF,TGTGCCAGCAGCCGCCCTACTAGCTTTGTATCCTACGAGCAGTACTTC
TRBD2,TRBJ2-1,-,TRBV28,CASSYSGTSGTAGHYNEQFF,TGTGCCAGCAGTTACTCCGGGACTAGCGGGACGGCGGGTCACTACAATGAGCAGTTCTTC
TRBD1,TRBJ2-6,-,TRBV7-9,CASSRVQGASGANVLTF,TGTGCCAGCAGCAGGGTGCAGGGGGCCTCTGGGGCCAACGTCCTGACTTTC
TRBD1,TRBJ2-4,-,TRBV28,CASSTGGGNRVIQYF,TGTGCCAGCAGTACAGGGGGCGGAAACCGGGTCATTCAGTACTTC
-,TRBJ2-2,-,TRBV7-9,CASSFPATGTNTGELFF,TGTGCCAGCAGCTTTCCAGCTACAGGGACGAACACCGGGGAGCTGTTTTTT
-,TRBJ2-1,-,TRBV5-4,CASSLDAGPTYNEQFF,TGTGCCAGCAGCTTGGACGCGGGCCCAACCTACAATGAGCAGTTCTTC
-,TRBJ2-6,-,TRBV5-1,CASSLEGQGHPSGANVLTF,TGCGCCAGCAGCTTGGAAGGCCAGGGACATCCCTCTGGGGCCAACGTCCTGACTTTC
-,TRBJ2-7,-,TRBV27,CASSLGQSTYEQYF,TGTGCCAGCAGTTTAGGGCAGTCCACCTACGAGCAGTACTTC
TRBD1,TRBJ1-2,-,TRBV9,CASSPQGGTTNYGYTF,TGTGCCAGCAGCCCTCAGGGGGGGACTACTAACTATGGCTACACCTTC
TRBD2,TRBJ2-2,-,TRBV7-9,CASSLLKLASTGELFF,TGTGCCAGCAGCTTATTGAAACTAGCGAGTACCGGGGAGCTGTTTTTT
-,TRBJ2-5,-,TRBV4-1,CASSPRGEDILETQYF,TGCGCCAGCAGCCCCCGGGGAGAGGATATCTTAGAGACCCAGTACTTC
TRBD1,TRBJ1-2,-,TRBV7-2,CASSFFRDSNNYGYTF,TGTGCCAGCAGCTTTTTCCGGGACAGCAATAACTATGGCTACACCTTC
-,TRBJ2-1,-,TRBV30,CAWSGTDWPFF,TGTGCCTGGAGTGGGACGGATTGGCCGTTCTTC
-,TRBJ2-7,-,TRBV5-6,CASTQNLGTKAYEQYF,TGTGCCAGCACCCAAAACCTCGGGACCAAGGCCTACGAGCAGTACTTC
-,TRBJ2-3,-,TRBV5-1,CASSYRSSTDTQYF,TGCGCCAGCAGCTACAGATCTAGCACAGATACGCAGTATTTT
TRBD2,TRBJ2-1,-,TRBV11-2,CASSFLAGAPYNEQFF,TGTGCCAGCAGCTTCCTAGCGGGAGCGCCTTACAATGAGCAGTTCTTC
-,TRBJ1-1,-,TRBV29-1,CSAAEGTNTEAFF,TGCAGCGCTGCGGAGGGGACGAACACTGAAGCTTTCTTT
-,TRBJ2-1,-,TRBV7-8,CASSYSTGLYNEQFF,TGTGCCAGCAGCTATAGTACGGGACTTTACAATGAGCAGTTCTTC
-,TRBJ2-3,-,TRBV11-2,CASSNPNTDTQYF,TGTGCCAGCAGCAACCCAAACACAGATACGCAGTATTTT
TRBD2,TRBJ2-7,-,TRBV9,CASSVDLAGGLGEQYF,TGTGCCAGCAGCGTAGATTTAGCGGGAGGTTTGGGCGAGCAGTACTTC
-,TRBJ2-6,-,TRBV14,CASSQFSGANVLTF,TGTGCCAGCAGCCAATTTTCTGGGGCCAACGTCCTGACTTTC
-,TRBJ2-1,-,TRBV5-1,CASSFRDPYNEQFF,TGCGCCAGCAGCTTCCGGGACCCCTACAATGAGCAGTTCTTC
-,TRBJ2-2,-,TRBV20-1,CSAMRAGELFF,TGCAGTGCCATGAGGGCCGGGGAGCTGTTTTTT
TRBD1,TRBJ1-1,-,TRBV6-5,CASSFTGGTEAFF,TGTGCCAGCAGTTTTACAGGGGGGACTGAAGCTTTCTTT
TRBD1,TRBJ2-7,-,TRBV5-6,CASSSWTGLNSYEQYF,TGTGCCAGCAGCTCCTGGACAGGCCTAAATTCCTACGAGCAGTACTTC
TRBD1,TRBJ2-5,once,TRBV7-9,CASSLAGRDSQETQYF,TGTGCCAGCAGCTTAGCCGGAAGGGACAGCCAAGAGACCCAGTACTTC
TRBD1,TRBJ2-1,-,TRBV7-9,CASSFPGQGGDEQFF,TGTGCCAGCAGCTTCCCGGGACAGGGGGGCGATGAGCAGTTCTTC
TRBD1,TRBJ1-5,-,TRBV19,CASQDRVVGQPQHF,TGTGCCAGTCAGGACAGGGTGGTCGGTCAGCCCCAGCATTTT
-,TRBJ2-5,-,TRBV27,CASSPEGGVGETQYF,TGTGCCAGCAGTCCCGAAGGGGGAGTGGGAGAGACCCAGTACTTC
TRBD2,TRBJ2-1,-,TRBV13,CASSSGTSGYNEQFF,TGTGCCAGCAGCTCCGGGACTAGCGGTTACAATGAGCAGTTCTTC
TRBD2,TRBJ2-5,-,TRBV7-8,CASSLAMVAGGTWIETQYF,TGTGCCAGCAGCTTAGCGATGGTGGCGGGGGGGACGTGGATCGAGACCCAGTACTTC
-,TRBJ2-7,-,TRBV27,CASSPTGSRIYEQYF,TGTGCCAGCAGTCCGACGGGTTCTCGGATCTACGAGCAGTACTTC
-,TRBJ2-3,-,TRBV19,CASSEVLWGTDTQYF,TGTGCCAGCTCGGAGGTCCTTTGGGGCACAGATACGCAGTATTTT
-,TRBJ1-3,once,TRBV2,CASRTGRGAGNTIYF,TGTGCCAGCAGGACGGGTAGGGGAGCTGGAAACACCATATATTTT